This T cell receptor (beta chain) was sequenced for a study of blood T cell repertoires in COVID-19. Whole-study context: Acute and convalescent COVID-19 specimens originated in the United States, Italy and Spain. T cells, B-cell-depleted T cells, or PBMCs provided the cDNA or gDNA that served as material.

The CDR3 spans 12 residues. Trimming cost V 3 bases and J 8 bases, with 8 bases left between them. Authors' analysis steps: Reference gene primer amplification gave estimated nucleated cell counts. Some clones are missing from TCRdb's copy, which holds only in-frame ones; the method was immunoSEQ multiplex PCR. That table is the source of V, J and clone size, and D and trimming were worked out from the DNA. The table lists 45,000 or so clones, 70% to 90% of them singletons, with approximately 13% in the top ten. The rearrangement links TRBV12-3 or TRBV12-4 to TRBJ1-3; D is unclear. Sequencing used peripheral blood. This receptor was obtained from an elderly man with acute or convalescent COVID-19. The CDR3 nucleotides read TGTGCCAGCAGTTTCAGGTTGGACACCATATATTTT. Translation: CASSFRLDTIYF.